This entry lists 7 T cell receptor beta chains sequenced from one sample in a study of radiotherapy plus CTLA-4 blockade in lung cancer. Some clones are missing from TCRdb's copy, which holds only in-frame ones; the method was immunoSEQ multiplex PCR. The data show around 100,000 clones, with 81% seen just once and 3% to 4% held by the top ten. The specimen was peripheral blood, collected from a patient treated with radiotherapy plus ipilimumab. The source of these receptors is a human donor with non-small cell lung cancer that progressed on radiotherapy plus ipilimumab. Some clones in this sample may be carry-over from other donors' samples.

The CDR3 region has the DNA TGTGCCAGCAGTTGGCTAGGGGGCACTGAAGCTTTCTTT. This sequence encodes CASSWLGGTEAFF. This rearrangement joins TRBV27 to TRBJ1-1; a possible D gene is TRBD1 (6 bases). The CDR3 contains 13 residues. V was clipped by 4 bases and J by 4 bases, with 10 bases between them. Germline V lookup: CDR1 MNHEY, CDR2 SMNVEV (reference sequence).

The CDR3 DNA reads as TGCAGCGGGGGACAGTACAATGAGCAGTTCTTC. This sequence encodes CSGGQYNEQFF. The rearrangement uses TRBV29-1 and TRBJ2-1; 7 nucleotides match TRBD1. The germline gives CDR1 SQVTM, CDR2 ANQGSEA. V was clipped by 7 bases and J by 4 bases; unmatched bases: 1. This CDR3 comprises 11 residues.

CDR3 loop: CAWSAGPNYGYTF. CDR3 nucleotides: TGTGCCTGGAGTGCAGGGCCTAACTATGGCTACACCTTC. This chain connects TRBV30 to TRBJ1-2; perhaps TRBD1 as D (5 bases). Trimming removed 1 base from V and 0 bases from J, with 6 bases in between. This CDR3 has 13 amino acids. The germline CDR1 and CDR2 sequences are GTSNPN and SVGIG (reference sequence).

The J gene is TRBJ2-3, the V gene TRBV5-1; TRBD1 matches 7 bases. V dropped 4 bases and J dropped 0; count of bases not matched to a gene: 8. Germline values: CDR1 SGHRS, CDR2 YFSETQ. CDR3 length: 16 amino acids. CDR3 in amino acids: CASSIEGTASTDTQYF. The DNA of the CDR3 is TGCGCCAGCAGCATCGAGGGGACAGCTAGCACAGATACGCAGTATTTT. Complete variable domain (other parts from reference TRBV5-1 and TRBJ2-3): KAGVTQTPRYLIKTRGQQVTLSCSPISGHRSVSWYQQTPGQGLQFLFEYFSETQRNKGNFPGRFSGRQFSNSRSEMNVSTLELGDSALYLCASSIEGTASTDTQYFGPGTRLTVL.

The genes are TRBV5-1 and TRBJ2-1, with TRBD1 identical over 9 bases. Unmatched junction bases numbered 9, after V lost 2 bases and J lost 3 bases. This CDR3 spans 17 amino acids. Germline V gives CDR1 SGHRS, CDR2 YFSETQ. The CDR3 bases are TGCGCCAGCAGCTTCACAGGGGGCGGGTTTAACTACAATGAGCAGTTCTTC. Its protein product is CASSFTGGGFNYNEQFF.

This rearrangement joins TRBV4-1 to TRBJ1-5, with 7 bases that match TRBD1. Germline-derived CDR1 and CDR2 are MGHRA and YSYEKL. CDR3 size: 14 residues. J lost 7 bases, V lost 3 bases, and 6 bases had no gene match. In DNA, the CDR3 is TGCGCCAGCAGCCAGTCCCAGGGGGACCAGCCCCAGCATTTT. This translates into CASSQSQGDQPQHF.

This chain uses TRBV18 with TRBJ2-5; 11 nucleotides align to TRBD2. Trimming took 5 bases from V and 3 from J; bases not matched to a gene: 8. In germline, CDR1 is KGHSH, CDR2 LQKENI. The CDR3 covers 16 residues. For the CDR3, the DNA is TGTGCCAGCTCAGGACGAGGGACTAGCGGTGAAGAGACCCAGTACTTC. Translation: CASSGRGTSGEETQYF.